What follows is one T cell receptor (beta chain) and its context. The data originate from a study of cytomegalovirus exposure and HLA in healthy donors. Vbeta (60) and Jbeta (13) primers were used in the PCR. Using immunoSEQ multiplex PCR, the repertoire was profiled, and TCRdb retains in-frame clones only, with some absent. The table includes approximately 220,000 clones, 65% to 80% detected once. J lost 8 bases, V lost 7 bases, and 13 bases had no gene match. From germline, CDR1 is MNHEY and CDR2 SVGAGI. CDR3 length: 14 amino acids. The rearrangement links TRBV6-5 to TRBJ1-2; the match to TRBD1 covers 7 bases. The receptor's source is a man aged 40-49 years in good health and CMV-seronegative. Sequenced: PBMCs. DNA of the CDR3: TGTGCCAGCACTTATGGGAGAGGGGGCGGCGGCTACACCTTC. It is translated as CASTYGRGGGGYTF.